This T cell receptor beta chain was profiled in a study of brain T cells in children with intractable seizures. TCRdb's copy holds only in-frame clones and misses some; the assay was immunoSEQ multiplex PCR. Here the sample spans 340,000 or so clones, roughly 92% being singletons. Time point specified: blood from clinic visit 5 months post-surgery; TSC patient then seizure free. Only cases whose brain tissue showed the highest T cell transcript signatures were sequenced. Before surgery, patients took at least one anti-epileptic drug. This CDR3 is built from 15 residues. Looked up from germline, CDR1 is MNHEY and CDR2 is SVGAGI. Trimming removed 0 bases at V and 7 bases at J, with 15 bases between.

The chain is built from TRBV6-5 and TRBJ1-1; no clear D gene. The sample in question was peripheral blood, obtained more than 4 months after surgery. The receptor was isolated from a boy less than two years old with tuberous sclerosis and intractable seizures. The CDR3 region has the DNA TGTGCCAGCAGTTACTCAACCCGCCCGGAGGGTGAAGCTTTCTTT. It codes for CASSYSTRPEGEAFF.